This T cell receptor beta chain was sequenced for a study of blood T cell repertoires in COVID-19. Study as a whole: Nucleic acid was either cDNA or gDNA, and it came from T cells, B-cell-depleted T cells, or PBMCs.

Clones were read by immunoSEQ multiplex PCR, and TCRdb kept only the in-frame ones, dropping some. The sample carries around 140,000 clones, roughly 84% recorded once. This clone showed up just a few times. The CDR3 contains 14 residues. The germline V gene has CDR1 MDHEN and CDR2 SYDVKM. With 7 bases clipped from V and 5 bases from J, the junction kept 7 bases outside the gene matches. This receptor was obtained from a woman aged 55-75 years with acute or convalescent COVID-19. Sequencing input: peripheral blood. The chain combines TRBV28 with TRBJ2-5; 10 bases are shared with TRBD1. The CDR3 loop is CASNGGTGVETQYF. The CDR3 nucleotides are TGTGCCAGCAACGGCGGGACAGGGGTCGAGACCCAGTACTTC.